This T cell receptor (beta chain) was profiled in a study of cytomegalovirus exposure and HLA in healthy donors. Overall study context: Approximately 81% of several hundred genotyped donors fell in the Caucasian-associated ancestry cluster. Study results and caveats: As a later analysis revealed, most CMV-associated TCR beta chains appeared HLA-restricted. While the bulk of TCR sequences proved rare, some public TCRs turned up in many donors. Reports indicate that TCR beta sequences accurately predicted the HLA-A and HLA-B alleles of most subjects.

Germline V lookup: CDR1 SGHTA, CDR2 FQGNSA. Trimming took 0 bases from V and 0 from J, leaving 9 bases between them. CDR3 size: 15 residues. The PCR employed 60 Vbeta primers together with 13 Jbeta primers. Clones were read by immunoSEQ multiplex PCR, and TCRdb kept only the in-frame ones, dropping some. The sample has approximately 190,000 clones; approximately 77% are singletons. Comment on this clone: Its specificity is unknown.

This chain links TRBV7-2 with TRBJ2-7; TRBD1 might be the D (5 bases). Source material: PBMCs. The TCR sequence derives from a middle-aged man in good health and CMV-seropositive. CDR3 loop: CASSLAPTDSYEQYF. DNA for the CDR3: TGTGCCAGCAGCTTAGCCCCGACAGACTCCTACGAGCAGTACTTC.